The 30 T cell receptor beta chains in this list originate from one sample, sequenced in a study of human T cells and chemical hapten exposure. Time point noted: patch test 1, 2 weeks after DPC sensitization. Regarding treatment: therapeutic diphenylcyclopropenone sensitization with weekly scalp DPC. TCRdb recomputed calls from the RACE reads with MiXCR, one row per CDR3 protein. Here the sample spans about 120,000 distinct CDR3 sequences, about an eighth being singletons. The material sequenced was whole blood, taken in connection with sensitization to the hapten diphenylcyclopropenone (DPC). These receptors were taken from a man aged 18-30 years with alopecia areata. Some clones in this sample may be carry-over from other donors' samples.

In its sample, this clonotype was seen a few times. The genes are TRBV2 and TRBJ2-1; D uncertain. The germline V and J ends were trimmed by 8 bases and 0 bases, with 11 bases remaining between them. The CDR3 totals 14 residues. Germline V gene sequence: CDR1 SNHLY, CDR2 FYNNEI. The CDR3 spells CASGTRSSYNEQFF. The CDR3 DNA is TGTGCCAGCGGTACGCGGAGCTCCTACAATGAGCAGTTCTTC.

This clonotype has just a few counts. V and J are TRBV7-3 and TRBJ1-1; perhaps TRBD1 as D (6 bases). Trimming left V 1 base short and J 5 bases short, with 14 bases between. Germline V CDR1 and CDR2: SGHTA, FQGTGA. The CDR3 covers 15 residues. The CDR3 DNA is TGTGCCAGCAGCTTAATTAGGGGGGGTAAGACTGAAGCTTTCTTT. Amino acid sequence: CASSLIRGGKTEAFF.

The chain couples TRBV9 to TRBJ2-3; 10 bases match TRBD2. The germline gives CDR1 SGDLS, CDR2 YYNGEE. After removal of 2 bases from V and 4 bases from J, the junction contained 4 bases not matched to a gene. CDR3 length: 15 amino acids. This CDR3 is CASSVSGGAADTQYF. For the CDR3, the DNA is TGTGCCAGCAGCGTCAGCGGGGGGGCCGCAGATACGCAGTATTTT. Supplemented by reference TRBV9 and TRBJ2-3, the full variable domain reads DSGVTQTPKHLITATGQRVTLRCSPRSGDLSVYWYQQSLDQGLQFLIQYYNGEERAKGNILERFSAQQFPDLHSELNLSSLELGDSALYFCASSVSGGAADTQYFGPGTRLTVL.

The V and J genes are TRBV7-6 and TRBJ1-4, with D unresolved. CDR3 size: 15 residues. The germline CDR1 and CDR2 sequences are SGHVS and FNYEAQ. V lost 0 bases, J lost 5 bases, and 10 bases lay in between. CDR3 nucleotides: TGTGCCAGCAGCTTAGCGGCGCAGCCGAATGAAAAACTGTTTTTT. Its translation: CASSLAAQPNEKLFF.

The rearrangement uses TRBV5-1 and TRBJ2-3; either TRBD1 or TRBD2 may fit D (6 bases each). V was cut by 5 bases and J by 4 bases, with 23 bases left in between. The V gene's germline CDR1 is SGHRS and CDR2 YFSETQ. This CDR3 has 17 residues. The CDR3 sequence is CASRRGVTRVVADTQYF. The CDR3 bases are TGCGCCAGCAGGAGGGGGGTGACTAGAGTAGTCGCAGATACGCAGTATTTT.

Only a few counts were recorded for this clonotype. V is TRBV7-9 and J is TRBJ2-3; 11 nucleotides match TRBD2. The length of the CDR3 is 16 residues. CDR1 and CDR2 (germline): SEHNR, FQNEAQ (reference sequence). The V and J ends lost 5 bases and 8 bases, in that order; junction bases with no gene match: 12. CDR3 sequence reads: CASSATSGDSKATQYF. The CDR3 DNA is TGTGCCAGCAGCGCGACTAGCGGGGACTCTAAGGCTACGCAGTATTTT.

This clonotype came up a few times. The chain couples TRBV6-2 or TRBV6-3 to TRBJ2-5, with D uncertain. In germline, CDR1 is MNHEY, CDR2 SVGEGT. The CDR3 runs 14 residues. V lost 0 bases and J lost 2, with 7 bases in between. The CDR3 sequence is CASSYSKTQETQYF. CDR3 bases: TGTGCCAGCAGTTACTCGAAAACACAAGAGACCCAGTACTTC.

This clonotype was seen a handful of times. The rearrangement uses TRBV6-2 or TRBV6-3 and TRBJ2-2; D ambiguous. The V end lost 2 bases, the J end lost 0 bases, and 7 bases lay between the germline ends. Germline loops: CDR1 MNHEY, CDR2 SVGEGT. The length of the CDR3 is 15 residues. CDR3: CASSYPYSNTGELFF. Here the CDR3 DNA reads TGTGCCAGCAGTTACCCCTACTCGAACACCGGGGAGCTGTTTTTT.

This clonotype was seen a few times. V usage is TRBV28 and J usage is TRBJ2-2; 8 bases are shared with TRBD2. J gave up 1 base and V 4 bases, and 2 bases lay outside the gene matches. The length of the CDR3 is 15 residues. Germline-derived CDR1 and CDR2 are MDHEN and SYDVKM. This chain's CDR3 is CASSSGLVNTGELFF. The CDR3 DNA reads TGTGCCAGCAGTTCGGGACTAGTGAACACCGGGGAGCTGTTTTTT.

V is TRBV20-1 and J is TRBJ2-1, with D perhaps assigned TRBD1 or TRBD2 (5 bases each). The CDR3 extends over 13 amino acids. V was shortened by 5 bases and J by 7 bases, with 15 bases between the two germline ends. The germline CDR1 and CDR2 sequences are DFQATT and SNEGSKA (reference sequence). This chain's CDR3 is CSASEGPGNEQFF. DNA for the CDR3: TGCAGTGCTTCAGAGGGGCCAGGGAATGAGCAGTTCTTC.

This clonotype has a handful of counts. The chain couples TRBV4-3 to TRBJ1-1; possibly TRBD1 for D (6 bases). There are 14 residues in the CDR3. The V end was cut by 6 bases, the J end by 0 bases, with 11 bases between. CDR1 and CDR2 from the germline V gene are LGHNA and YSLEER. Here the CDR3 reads CASRIQGLNTEAFF. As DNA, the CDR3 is TGCGCCAGCAGAATACAGGGTTTGAACACTGAAGCTTTCTTT.

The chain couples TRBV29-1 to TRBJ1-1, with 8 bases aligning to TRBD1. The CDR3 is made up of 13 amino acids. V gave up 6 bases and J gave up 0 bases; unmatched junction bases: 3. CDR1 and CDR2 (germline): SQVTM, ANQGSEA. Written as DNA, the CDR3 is TGCAGCGTCGGGACAGGTTTGAACACTGAAGCTTTCTTT. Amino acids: CSVGTGLNTEAFF.

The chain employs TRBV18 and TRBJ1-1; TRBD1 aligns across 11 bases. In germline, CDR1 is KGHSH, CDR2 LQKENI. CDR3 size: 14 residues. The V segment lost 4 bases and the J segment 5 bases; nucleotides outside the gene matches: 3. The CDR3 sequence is CASSLGQGETEAFF. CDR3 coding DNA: TGTGCCAGCTCACTGGGACAGGGGGAAACTGAAGCTTTCTTT.

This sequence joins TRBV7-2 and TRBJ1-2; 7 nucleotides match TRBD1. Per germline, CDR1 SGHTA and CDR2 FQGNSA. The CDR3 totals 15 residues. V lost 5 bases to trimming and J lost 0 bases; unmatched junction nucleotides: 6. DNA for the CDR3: TGTGCCAGCAGCCCACTGACAGGGTCTAACTATGGCTACACCTTC. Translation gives CASSPLTGSNYGYTF.

CDR3 residues: CASSLFPLPEGADTQYF. CDR3 bases: TGTGCCAGCAGCTTATTCCCCCTACCAGAAGGGGCAGATACGCAGTATTTT. This chain links TRBV7-9 with TRBJ2-3; maybe TRBD1 (5 bases). The germline V and J ends were trimmed by 2 bases and 4 bases, with 19 bases remaining between them. The CDR3 loop spans 17 amino acids. From germline, CDR1 is SEHNR and CDR2 FQNEAQ (reference sequence).

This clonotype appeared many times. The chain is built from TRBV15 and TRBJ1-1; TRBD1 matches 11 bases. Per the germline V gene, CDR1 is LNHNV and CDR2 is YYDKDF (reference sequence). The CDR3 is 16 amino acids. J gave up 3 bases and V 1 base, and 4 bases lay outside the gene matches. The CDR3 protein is CATSRVRDRGDTEAFF. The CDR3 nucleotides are TGTGCCACCAGCAGAGTTAGGGACAGGGGGGACACTGAAGCTTTCTTT.

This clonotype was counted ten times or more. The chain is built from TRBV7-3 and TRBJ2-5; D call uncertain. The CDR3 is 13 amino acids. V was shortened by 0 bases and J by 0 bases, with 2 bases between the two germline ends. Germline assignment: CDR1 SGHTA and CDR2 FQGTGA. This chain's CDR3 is CASSLTDQETQYF. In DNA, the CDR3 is TGTGCCAGCAGCTTAACGGACCAAGAGACCCAGTACTTC.

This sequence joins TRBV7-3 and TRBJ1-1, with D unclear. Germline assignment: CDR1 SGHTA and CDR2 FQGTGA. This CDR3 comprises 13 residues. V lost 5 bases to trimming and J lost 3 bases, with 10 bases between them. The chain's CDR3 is CASSPGGDTEAFF. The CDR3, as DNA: TGTGCCAGCAGCCCGGGAGGCGACACTGAAGCTTTCTTT.

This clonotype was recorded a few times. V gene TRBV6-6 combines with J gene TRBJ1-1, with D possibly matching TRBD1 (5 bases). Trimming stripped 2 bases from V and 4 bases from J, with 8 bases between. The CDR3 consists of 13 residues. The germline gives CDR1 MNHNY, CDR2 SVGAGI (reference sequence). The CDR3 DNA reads TGTGCCAGCAGTTACGGGGGGACCACTGAAGCTTTCTTT. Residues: CASSYGGTTEAFF.

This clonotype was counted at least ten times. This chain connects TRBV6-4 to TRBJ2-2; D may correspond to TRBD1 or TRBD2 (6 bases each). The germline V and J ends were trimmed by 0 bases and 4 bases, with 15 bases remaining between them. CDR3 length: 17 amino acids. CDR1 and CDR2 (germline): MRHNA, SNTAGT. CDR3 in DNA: TGTGCCAGCAGTGACTCGAATTCCAGGGGAGGCACCGGGGAGCTGTTTTTT. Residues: CASSDSNSRGGTGELFF.

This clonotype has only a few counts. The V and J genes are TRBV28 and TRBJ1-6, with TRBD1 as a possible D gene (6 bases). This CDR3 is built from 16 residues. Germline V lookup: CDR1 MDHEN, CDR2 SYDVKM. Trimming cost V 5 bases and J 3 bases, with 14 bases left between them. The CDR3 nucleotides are TGTGCCAGCAGTGCCCATGAGGGGGGCTATAATTCACCCCTCCACTTT. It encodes CASSAHEGGYNSPLHF.

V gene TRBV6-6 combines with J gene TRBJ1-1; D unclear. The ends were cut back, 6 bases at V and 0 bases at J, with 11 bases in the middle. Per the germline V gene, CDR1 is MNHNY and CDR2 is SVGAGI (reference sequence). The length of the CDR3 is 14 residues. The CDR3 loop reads CASSPSGVNTEAFF. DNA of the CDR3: TGTGCCAGCAGCCCATCCGGGGTGAACACTGAAGCTTTCTTT.

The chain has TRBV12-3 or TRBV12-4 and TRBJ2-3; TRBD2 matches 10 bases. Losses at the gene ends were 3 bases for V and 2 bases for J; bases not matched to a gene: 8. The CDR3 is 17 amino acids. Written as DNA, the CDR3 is TGTGCCAGCAGTTTTGAGACACTAGCGGGGTTCACAGATACGCAGTATTTT. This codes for CASSFETLAGFTDTQYF.

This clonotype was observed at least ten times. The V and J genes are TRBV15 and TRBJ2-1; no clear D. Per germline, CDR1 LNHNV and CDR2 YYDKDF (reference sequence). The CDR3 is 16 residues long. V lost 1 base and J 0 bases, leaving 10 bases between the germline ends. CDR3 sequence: CATSRVGTGSYNEQFF. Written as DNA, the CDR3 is TGTGCCACCAGCAGAGTAGGAACGGGCTCCTACAATGAGCAGTTCTTC.

CDR3 residues: CASRPRQGNTIYF. CDR3 sequence (DNA): TGTGCCAGCAGACCCCGACAGGGAAACACCATATATTTT. This chain uses TRBV5-4 with TRBJ1-3, with D possibly being TRBD1 (5 bases). Germline V gene lookup returns CDR1 SGHNT and CDR2 YYREEE (reference sequence). Trimming removed 5 bases at V and 4 bases at J, with 10 bases between. This CDR3 region has 13 residues.

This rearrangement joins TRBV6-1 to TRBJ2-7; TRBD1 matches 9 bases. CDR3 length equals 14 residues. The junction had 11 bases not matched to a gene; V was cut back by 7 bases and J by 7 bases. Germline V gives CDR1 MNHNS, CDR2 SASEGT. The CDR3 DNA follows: TGTGCCAGCAACCCCGTCCTGGACAGGGGAGAGCAGTACGTC. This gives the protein CASNPVLDRGEQYV.

For the CDR3, the DNA is TGTGCCAGCAGATCAGGGGGTGCCTACGAGCAGTACTTC. Its translation is CASRSGGAYEQYF. The V and J genes are TRBV12-3 or TRBV12-4 and TRBJ2-7, with TRBD1 matching over 7 bases. V was pared by 6 bases and J by 2 bases, with 4 bases of the junction left unmatched. The CDR3 extends over 13 amino acids.

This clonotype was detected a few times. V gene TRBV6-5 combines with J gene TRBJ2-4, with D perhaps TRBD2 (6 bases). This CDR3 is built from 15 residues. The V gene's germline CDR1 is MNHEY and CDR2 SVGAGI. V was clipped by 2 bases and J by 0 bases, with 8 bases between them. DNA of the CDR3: TGTGCCAGCAGTTACGGAGGGCTAGCCAAAAACATTCAGTACTTC. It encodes CASSYGGLAKNIQYF.

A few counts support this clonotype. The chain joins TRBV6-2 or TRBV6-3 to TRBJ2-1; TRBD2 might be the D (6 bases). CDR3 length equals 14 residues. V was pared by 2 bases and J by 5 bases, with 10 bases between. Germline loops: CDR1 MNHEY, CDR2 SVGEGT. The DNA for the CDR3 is TGTGCCAGCAGTTACCCTAGCGAGAACAATGAGCAGTTCTTC. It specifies CASSYPSENNEQFF.

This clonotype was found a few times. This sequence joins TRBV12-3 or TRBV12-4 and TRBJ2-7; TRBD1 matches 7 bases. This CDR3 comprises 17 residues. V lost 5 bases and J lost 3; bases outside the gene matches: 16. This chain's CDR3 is CASSPPSGTAKYYEQYV. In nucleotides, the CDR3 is TGTGCCAGCAGTCCCCCCTCCGGGACAGCTAAATACTACGAGCAGTACGTC.